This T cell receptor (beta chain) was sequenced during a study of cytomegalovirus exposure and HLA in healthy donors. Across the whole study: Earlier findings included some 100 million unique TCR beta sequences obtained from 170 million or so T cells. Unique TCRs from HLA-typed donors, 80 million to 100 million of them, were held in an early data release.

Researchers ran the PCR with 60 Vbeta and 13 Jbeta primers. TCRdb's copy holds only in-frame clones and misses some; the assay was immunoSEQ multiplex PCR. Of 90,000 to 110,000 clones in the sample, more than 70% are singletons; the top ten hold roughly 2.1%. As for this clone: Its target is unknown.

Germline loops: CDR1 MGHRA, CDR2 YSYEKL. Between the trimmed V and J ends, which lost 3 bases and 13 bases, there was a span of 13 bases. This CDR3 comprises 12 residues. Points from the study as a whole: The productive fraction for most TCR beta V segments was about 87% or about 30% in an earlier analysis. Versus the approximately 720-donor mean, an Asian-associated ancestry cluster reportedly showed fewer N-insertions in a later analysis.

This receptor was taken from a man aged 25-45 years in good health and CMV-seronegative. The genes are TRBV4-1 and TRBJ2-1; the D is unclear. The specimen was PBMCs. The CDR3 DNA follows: TGCGCCAGCAGCCAGCCAGCGACCTTTCAGTTCTTC. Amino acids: CASSQPATFQFF.